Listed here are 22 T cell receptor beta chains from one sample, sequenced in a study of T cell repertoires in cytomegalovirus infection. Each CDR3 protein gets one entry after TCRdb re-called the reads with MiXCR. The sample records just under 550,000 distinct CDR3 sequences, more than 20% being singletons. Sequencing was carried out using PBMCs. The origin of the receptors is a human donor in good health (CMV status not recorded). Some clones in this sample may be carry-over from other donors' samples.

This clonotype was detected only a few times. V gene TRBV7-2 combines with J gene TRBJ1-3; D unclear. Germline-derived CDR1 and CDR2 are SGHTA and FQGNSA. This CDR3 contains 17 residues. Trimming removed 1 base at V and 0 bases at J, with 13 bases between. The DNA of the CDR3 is TGTGCCAGCAGCTTAGGCGGCACTTGGAGCTCTGGAAACACCATATATTTT. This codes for CASSLGGTWSSGNTIYF. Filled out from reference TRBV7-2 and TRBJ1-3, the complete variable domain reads GAGVSQSPSNKVTEKGKDVELRCDPISGHTALYWYRQSLGQGLEFLIYFQGNSAPDKSGLPSDRFSAERTGGSVSTLTIQRTQQEDSAVYLCASSLGGTWSSGNTIYFGEGSWLTVV.

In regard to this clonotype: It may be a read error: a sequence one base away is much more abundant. CDR3 nucleotides: TGTGCCAGGAGCAGGACTAGCGGTTACACAGATACGCAGTATTTT. It translates to CARSRTSGYTDTQYF. This chain uses TRBV12-3 or TRBV12-4 with TRBJ2-3, with 10 bases identical to TRBD2. V was pared by 9 bases and J by 2 bases, with 8 bases of the junction left unmatched. The CDR3 consists of 15 residues.

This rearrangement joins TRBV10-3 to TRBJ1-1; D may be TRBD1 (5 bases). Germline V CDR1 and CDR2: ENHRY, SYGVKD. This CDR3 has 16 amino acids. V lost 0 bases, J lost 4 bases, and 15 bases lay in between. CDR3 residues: CAISESGVGGFTEAFF. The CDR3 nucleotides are TGTGCCATCAGTGAGTCTGGTGTGGGGGGGTTCACTGAAGCTTTCTTT.

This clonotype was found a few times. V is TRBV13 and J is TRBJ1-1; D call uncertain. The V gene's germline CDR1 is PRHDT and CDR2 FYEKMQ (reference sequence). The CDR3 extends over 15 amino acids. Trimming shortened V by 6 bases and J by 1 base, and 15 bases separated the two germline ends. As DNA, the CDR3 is TGTGCCAGCAGTCACACGACTGATCCGAACACTGAAGCTTTCTTT. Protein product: CASSHTTDPNTEAFF.

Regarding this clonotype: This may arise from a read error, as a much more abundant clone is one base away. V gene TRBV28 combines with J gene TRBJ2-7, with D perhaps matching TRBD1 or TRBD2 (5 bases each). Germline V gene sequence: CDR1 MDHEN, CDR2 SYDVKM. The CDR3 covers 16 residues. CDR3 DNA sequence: TGTGCCAACAGTCACCAACGGGGCGGTGGCTCCTACGAGCAGTACTTC. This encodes CANSHQRGGGSYEQYF.

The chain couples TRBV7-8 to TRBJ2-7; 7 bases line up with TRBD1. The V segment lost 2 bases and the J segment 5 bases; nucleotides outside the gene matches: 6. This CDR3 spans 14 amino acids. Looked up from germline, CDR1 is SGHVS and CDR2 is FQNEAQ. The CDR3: CASSLFPGGDEQYV. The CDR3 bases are TGTGCCAGCAGCTTATTTCCAGGGGGAGACGAGCAGTACGTC.

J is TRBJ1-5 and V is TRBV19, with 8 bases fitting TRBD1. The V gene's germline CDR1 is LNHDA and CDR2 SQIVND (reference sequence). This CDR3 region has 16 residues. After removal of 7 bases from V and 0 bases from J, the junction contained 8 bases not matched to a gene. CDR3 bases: TGTGCCAGTATAAGACAGGGGAGTAATAGCAATCAGCCCCAGCATTTT. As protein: CASIRQGSNSNQPQHF. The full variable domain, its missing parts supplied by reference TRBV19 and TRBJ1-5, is DGGITQSPKYLFRKEGQNVTLSCEQNLNHDAMYWYRQDPGQGLRLIYYSQIVNDFQKGDIAEGYSVSREKKESFPLTVTSAQKNPTAFYLCASIRQGSNSNQPQHFGDGTRLSIL.

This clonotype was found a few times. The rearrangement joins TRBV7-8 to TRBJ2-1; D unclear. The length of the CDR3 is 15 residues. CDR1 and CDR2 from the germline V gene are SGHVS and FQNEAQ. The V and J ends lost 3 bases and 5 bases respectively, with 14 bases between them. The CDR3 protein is CASSFLVRTNNEQFF. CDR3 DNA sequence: TGTGCCAGCAGCTTTCTAGTGAGAACCAACAATGAGCAGTTCTTC.

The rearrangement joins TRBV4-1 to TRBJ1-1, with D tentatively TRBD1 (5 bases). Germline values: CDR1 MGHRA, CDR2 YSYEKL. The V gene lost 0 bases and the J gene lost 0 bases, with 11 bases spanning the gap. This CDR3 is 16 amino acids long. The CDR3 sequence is CASSQDVRGVNTEAFF. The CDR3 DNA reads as TGCGCCAGCAGCCAAGATGTACGAGGGGTGAACACTGAAGCTTTCTTT.

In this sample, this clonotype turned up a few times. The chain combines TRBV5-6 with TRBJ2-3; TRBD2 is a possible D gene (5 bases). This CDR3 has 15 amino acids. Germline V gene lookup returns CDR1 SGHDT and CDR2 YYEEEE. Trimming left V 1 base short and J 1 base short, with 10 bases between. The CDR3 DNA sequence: TGTGCCAGCAGCTTGTCGGGGATCGGCACAGATACGCAGTATTTT. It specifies CASSLSGIGTDTQYF.

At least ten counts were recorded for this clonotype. The DNA for the CDR3 is TGTGCCAGCAGCTTGGGCCCTGAGGGGCAAGAGACCCAGTACTTC. It encodes CASSLGPEGQETQYF. V usage is TRBV7-8 and J usage is TRBJ2-5; the D gene could be TRBD1 or TRBD2 (5 bases each). CDR1 and CDR2 (germline): SGHVS, FQNEAQ. The ends were cut back, 3 bases at V and 2 bases at J, with 13 bases in the middle. The CDR3 is 15 amino acids.

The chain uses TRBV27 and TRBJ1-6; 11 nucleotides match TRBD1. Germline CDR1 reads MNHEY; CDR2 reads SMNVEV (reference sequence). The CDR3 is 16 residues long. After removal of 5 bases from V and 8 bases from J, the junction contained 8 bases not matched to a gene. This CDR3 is CASSSGTGGAHSPLHF. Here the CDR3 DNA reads TGTGCCAGCAGTAGCGGGACAGGGGGTGCACATTCACCCCTCCACTTT.

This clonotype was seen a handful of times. In DNA form, the CDR3 reads TGTGCCAGCAGTTTATTTCCGGGGGATTTGGACACCGGGGAGCTGTTTTTT. Its translation: CASSLFPGDLDTGELFF. The rearrangement uses TRBV27 and TRBJ2-2; a weak D match, TRBD2 (6 bases). The CDR3 spans 17 residues. V was clipped by 1 base and J by 3 bases, with 15 bases between them. CDR1 is MNHEY and CDR2 is SMNVEV in the germline V gene (reference sequence).

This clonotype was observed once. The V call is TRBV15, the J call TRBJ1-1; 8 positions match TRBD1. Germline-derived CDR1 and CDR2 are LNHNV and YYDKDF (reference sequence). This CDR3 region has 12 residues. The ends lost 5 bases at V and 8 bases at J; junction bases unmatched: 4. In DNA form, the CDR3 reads TGTGCCACCAGCCAGGGGGACAGGGAAGCTTTCTTT. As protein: CATSQGDREAFF.

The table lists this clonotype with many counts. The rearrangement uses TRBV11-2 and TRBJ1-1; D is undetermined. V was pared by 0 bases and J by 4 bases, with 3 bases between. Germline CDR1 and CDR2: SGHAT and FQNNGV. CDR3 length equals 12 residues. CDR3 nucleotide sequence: TGTGCCAGCAGCTTAGAGTCCACTGAAGCTTTCTTT. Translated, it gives CASSLESTEAFF.

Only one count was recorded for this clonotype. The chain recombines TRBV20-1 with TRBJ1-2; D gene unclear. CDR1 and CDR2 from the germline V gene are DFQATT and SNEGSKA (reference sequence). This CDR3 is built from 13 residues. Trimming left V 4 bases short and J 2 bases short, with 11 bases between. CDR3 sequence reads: CSATKAGNYGYTF. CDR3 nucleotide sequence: TGCAGTGCTACAAAGGCGGGAAACTATGGCTACACCTTC.

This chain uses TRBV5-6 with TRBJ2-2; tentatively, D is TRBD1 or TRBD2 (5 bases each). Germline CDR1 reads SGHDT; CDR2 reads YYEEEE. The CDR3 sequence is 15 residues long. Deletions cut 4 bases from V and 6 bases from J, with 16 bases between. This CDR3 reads CASSTTGWRSGELFF. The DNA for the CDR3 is TGTGCCAGCAGCACTACAGGTTGGAGGTCCGGGGAGCTGTTTTTT.

The CDR3 is CASSDGGSSTDTQYF. The CDR3 DNA follows: TGTGCCAGCAGTGACGGCGGTTCTAGCACAGATACGCAGTATTTT. The chain links TRBV2 to TRBJ2-3; D call uncertain. This CDR3 contains 15 residues. Germline values: CDR1 SNHLY, CDR2 FYNNEI. Trimming left V 3 bases short and J 0 bases short, with 10 bases between.

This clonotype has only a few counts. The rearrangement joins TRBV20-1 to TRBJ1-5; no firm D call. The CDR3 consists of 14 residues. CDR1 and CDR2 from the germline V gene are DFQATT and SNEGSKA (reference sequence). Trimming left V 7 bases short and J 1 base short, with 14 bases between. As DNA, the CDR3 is TGCAGTGTTAAGACGGGAGGGAGCAATCAGCCCCAGCATTTT. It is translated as CSVKTGGSNQPQHF.

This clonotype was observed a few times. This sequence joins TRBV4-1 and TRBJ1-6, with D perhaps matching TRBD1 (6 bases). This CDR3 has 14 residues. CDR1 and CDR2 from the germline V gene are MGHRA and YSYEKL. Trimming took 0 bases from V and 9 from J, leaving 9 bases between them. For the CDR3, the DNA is TGCGCCAGCAGCCAAGATCCAGGGGTTTCACCCCTCCACTTT. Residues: CASSQDPGVSPLHF.

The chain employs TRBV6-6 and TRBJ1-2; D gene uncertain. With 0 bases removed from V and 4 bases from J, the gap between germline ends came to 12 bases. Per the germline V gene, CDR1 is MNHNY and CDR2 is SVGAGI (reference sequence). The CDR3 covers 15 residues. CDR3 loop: CASSYSSREGYGYTF. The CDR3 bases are TGTGCCAGCAGTTACTCGTCTCGGGAGGGCTATGGCTACACCTTC.

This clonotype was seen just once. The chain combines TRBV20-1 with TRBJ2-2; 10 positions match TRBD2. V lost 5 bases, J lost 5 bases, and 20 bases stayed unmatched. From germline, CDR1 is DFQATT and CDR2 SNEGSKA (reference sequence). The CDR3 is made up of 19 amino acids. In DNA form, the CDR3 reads TGCAGTGCTCGGGACAGAGAAAGCCCTAGCGGGAGTAGAACCGGGGAGCTGTTTTTT. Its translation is CSARDRESPSGSRTGELFF.